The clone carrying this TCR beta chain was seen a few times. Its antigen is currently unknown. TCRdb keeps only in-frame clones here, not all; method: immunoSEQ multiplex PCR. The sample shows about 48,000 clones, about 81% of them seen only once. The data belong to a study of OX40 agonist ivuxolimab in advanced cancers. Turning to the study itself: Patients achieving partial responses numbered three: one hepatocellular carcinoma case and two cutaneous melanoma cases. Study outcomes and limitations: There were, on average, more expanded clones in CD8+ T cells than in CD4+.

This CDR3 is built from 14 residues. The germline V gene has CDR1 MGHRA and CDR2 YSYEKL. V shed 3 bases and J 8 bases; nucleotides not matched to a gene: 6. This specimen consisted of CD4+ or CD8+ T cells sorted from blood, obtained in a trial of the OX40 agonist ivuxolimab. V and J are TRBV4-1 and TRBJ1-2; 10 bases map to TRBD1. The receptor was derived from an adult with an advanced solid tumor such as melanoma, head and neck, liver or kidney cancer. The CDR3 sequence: CASSHDRGLWGYTF. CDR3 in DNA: TGCGCCAGCAGCCACGACAGGGGGCTGTGGGGCTACACCTTC.